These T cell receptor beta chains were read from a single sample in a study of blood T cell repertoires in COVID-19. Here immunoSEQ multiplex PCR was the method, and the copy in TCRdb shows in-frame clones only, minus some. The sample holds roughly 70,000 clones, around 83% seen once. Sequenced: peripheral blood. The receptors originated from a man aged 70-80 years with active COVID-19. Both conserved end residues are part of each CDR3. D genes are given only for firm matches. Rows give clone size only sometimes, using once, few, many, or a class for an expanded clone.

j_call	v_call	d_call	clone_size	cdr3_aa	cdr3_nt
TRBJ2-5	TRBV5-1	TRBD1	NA	CASSSQGARETQYF	TGCGCCAGCAGCTCCCAGGGGGCTAGAGAGACCCAGTACTTC
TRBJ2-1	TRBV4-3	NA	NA	CASSQDLPSSYNEQFF	TGCGCCAGCAGCCAAGATCTACCGAGCTCCTACAATGAGCAGTTCTTC
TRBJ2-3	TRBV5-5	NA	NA	CASSLPTQQIRTDTQYF	TGTGCCAGCAGCTTGCCCACACAACAAATACGCACAGATACGCAGTATTTT
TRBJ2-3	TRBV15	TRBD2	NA	CATSARSGRASDTQYF	TGTGCCACCAGCGCCCGAAGCGGGAGGGCCTCCGATACGCAGTATTTT
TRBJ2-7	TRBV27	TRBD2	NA	CARNHPGGAYEQYF	TGTGCCCGCAACCACCCGGGGGGGGCCTACGAGCAGTACTTC
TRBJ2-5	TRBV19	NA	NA	CASSMGAWETQYF	TGTGCCAGTAGTATGGGGGCGTGGGAGACCCAGTACTTC
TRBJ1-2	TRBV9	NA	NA	CASSPLGRNYGYTF	TGTGCCAGCAGTCCTTTGGGCCGGAACTATGGCTACACCTTC
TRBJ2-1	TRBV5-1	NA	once	CASSSPGNEQFF	TGCGCCAGCAGCTCCCCGGGGAATGAGCAGTTCTTC
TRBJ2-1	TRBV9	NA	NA	CASSVVPTDHREQFF	TGTGCCAGCAGCGTAGTCCCGACAGACCACAGGGAGCAGTTCTTC
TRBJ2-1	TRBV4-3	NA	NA	CASSQGAWDEQFF	TGCGCCAGCAGCCAGGGGGCCTGGGATGAGCAGTTCTTC
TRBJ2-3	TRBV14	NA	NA	CASSQVVDTQYF	TGTGCCAGCAGCCAAGTCGTGGATACGCAGTATTTT
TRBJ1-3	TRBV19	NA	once	CASSLTATSSGNTIYF	TGTGCCAGTAGTTTGACAGCCACATCCTCTGGAAACACCATATATTTT
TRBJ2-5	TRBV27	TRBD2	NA	CASSLWGQGRTGTSGKETQYF	TGTGCCAGCAGTTTATGGGGACAGGGGAGAACCGGGACTAGCGGGAAAGAGACCCAGTACTTC
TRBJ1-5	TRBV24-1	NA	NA	CATSDYRAGQPQHF	TGTGCCACCAGTGATTACAGGGCAGGTCAGCCCCAGCATTTT
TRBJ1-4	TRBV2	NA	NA	CASSEVRGGNEKLFF	TGTGCCAGCAGTGAAGTTCGGGGGGGGAATGAAAAACTGTTTTTT
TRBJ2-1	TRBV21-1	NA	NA	CASSKGRGQREAHHNEQFF	TGTGCCAGCAGCAAAGGGAGGGGCCAGCGGGAGGCCCACCACAATGAGCAGTTCTTC
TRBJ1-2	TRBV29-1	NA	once	CSVDGRSTRNYGYTF	TGCAGCGTTGATGGCCGCAGTACCCGAAACTATGGCTACACCTTC
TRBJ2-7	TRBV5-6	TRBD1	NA	CASSWDRLTYEQYF	TGTGCCAGCAGCTGGGACAGGCTAACCTACGAGCAGTACTTC
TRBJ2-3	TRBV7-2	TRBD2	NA	CASSPRLAGAGGGADTQYF	TGTGCCAGCAGCCCAAGACTAGCGGGAGCGGGGGGGGGCGCAGATACGCAGTATTTT
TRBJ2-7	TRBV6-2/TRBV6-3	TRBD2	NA	CASSYGAGVPTGEQYF	TGTGCCAGCAGTTACGGAGCGGGAGTCCCCACCGGCGAGCAGTACTTC
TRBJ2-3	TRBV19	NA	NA	CASSYGGRTDTQYF	TGTGCCAGTAGTTATGGGGGCCGCACAGATACGCAGTATTTT
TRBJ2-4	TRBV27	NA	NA	CASSLGLAERAKNIQYF	TGTGCCAGCAGTTTAGGTCTGGCCGAGAGGGCCAAAAACATTCAGTACTTC
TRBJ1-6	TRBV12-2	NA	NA	CASRRLNSPLHF	TGTGCAAGTCGCAGACTGAATTCACCCCTCCACTTT
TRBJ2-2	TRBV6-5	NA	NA	CASSYRGSGTGELFF	TGTGCCAGCAGCTACCGGGGGAGCGGAACCGGGGAGCTGTTTTTT
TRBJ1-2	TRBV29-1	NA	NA	CSVEPQGHYGYTF	TGCAGCGTTGAGCCACAGGGTCACTATGGCTACACCTTC
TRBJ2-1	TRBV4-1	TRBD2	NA	CASGRTSAYNEQFF	TGCGCCAGCGGTCGGACTAGCGCCTACAATGAGCAGTTCTTC
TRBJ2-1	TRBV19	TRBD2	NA	CASSISGRAFNEQFF	TGTGCCAGTAGTATTAGCGGGAGGGCCTTCAATGAGCAGTTCTTC
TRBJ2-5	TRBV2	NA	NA	CASSEGVARRGETQYF	TGTGCCAGCAGTGAAGGCGTCGCCCGAAGGGGGGAGACCCAGTACTTC
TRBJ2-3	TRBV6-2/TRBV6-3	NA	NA	CASSLFQAGDTQYF	TGTGCCAGCAGCCTCTTCCAGGCGGGAGATACGCAGTATTTT
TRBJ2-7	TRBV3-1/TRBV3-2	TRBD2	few	CASSQDLGLAGGLTYEQYF	TGTGCCAGCAGCCAAGATCTGGGACTAGCGGGAGGGCTTACCTACGAGCAGTACTTC
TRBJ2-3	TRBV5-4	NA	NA	CASSRRVRGEEDTQYF	TGTGCCAGCAGCCGGAGGGTCAGGGGGGAGGAAGATACGCAGTATTTT
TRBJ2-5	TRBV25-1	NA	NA	CASSEWVGGGETQYF	TGTGCCAGCAGTGAATGGGTGGGAGGTGGGGAGACCCAGTACTTC
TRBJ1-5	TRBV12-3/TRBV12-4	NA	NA	CASSFGIYQPQHF	TGTGCCAGCAGTTTCGGGATATATCAGCCCCAGCATTTT
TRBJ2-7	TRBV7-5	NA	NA	CVRSSPGAGEYEQYF	TGTGTCAGAAGCTCGCCCGGGGCAGGGGAGTACGAGCAGTACTTC
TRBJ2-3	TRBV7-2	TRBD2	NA	CASSLGLAGGADTQYF	TGTGCCAGCAGCTTGGGACTAGCGGGAGGGGCAGATACGCAGTATTTT
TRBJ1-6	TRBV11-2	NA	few	CASSLAPDSPLHF	TGTGCCAGCAGCTTAGCCCCCGATTCACCCCTCCACTTT
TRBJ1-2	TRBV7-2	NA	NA	CASSLDRGGPRGYTF	TGTGCCAGCAGCTTAGATCGCGGGGGCCCTAGGGGCTACACCTTC